The 14 T cell receptor beta chains given below trace back to one sample, sequenced in a study of cytomegalovirus exposure and HLA in healthy donors. The PCR ran on 60 Vbeta and 13 Jbeta primers. The assay was immunoSEQ multiplex PCR, and TCRdb's table has in-frame clones only and misses some. The sample contains about 110,000 clones, more than 60% of which appear only once. The source material was PBMCs. Receptors originate from a woman in her 50s in good health and CMV-seropositive.

The CDR3 DNA sequence: TGTGCCAGCAGTCTGGAGTCGGTCAGGGGGCCGGGTAACTATGGCTACACCTTC. Protein sequence: CASSLESVRGPGNYGYTF. The V gene is TRBV27, the J gene TRBJ1-2; 8 bases are a match to TRBD1. Trimming cost V 5 bases and J 1 base; bases outside gene matches: 15. Germline values: CDR1 MNHEY, CDR2 SMNVEV (reference sequence). This CDR3 region has 18 residues.

The chain carries TRBV7-2 and TRBJ2-3, with 8 nucleotides matching TRBD2. Germline V gives CDR1 SGHTA, CDR2 FQGNSA. V shed 3 bases and J 3 bases; nucleotides not matched to a gene: 8. The CDR3 covers 16 residues. The DNA for the CDR3 is TGTGCCAGCAGCTTCTTTGGCGGGGGGTTGACAGATACGCAGTATTTT. It is translated as CASSFFGGGLTDTQYF. Full variable domain (remainder filled in from reference TRBV7-2 and TRBJ2-3): GAGVSQSPSNKVTEKGKDVELRCDPISGHTALYWYRQSLGQGLEFLIYFQGNSAPDKSGLPSDRFSAERTGGSVSTLTIQRTQQEDSAVYLCASSFFGGGLTDTQYFGPGTRLTVL.

The chain carries TRBV7-6 and TRBJ2-3; 8 nucleotides align to TRBD2. Looked up from germline, CDR1 is SGHVS and CDR2 is FNYEAQ. The J segment lost 5 bases and the V segment lost 5 bases, leaving 12 bases of the junction unmatched. The CDR3 runs to 16 residues. This CDR3 reads CASSPSVRGGKDTQYF. The CDR3 DNA is TGTGCCAGCAGCCCCTCGGTACGGGGGGGAAAAGATACGCAGTATTTT.

This clone has a handful of counts. The chain uses TRBV19 and TRBJ2-5; the match to TRBD1 covers 9 bases. CDR3 length: 13 amino acids. V shed 4 bases, J shed 5 bases, and the junction held 2 bases outside the gene matches. CDR1 and CDR2 from the germline V gene are LNHDA and SQIVND (reference sequence). The CDR3 DNA reads as TGTGCCAGTAGTAGGGACAGGGAGGAGACCCAGTACTTC. Translated, it gives CASSRDREETQYF.

This clone was observed a handful of times. The chain joins TRBV4-3 to TRBJ2-7, with 9 bases lining up with TRBD1. The germline CDR1 and CDR2 sequences are LGHNA and YSLEER. Trimming removed 0 bases from V and 0 bases from J; junction bases left unmatched: 3. The CDR3 contains 16 residues. Here the CDR3 DNA reads TGCGCCAGCAGCCAAGATCGACAGGGGGTCTCCTACGAGCAGTACTTC. Protein product: CASSQDRQGVSYEQYF.

The chain couples TRBV4-1 to TRBJ2-5; TRBD2 aligns across 8 bases. This CDR3 comprises 16 residues. From germline, CDR1 is MGHRA and CDR2 YSYEKL. With 0 bases clipped from V and 5 bases from J, the junction kept 8 bases outside the gene matches. CDR3 in DNA: TGCGCCAGCAGCCAAGATCCGAGCGGGGGCTCTGAGACCCAGTACTTC. Translation: CASSQDPSGGSETQYF.

The DNA of the CDR3 is TGTGCCAGCAGTGAGGACAGGTCAAAAGAGACCCAGTACTTC. Amino acid sequence: CASSEDRSKETQYF. The chain carries TRBV6-1 and TRBJ2-5, with 7 bases that match TRBD1. Germline lookup yields CDR1 MNHNS and CDR2 SASEGT. The CDR3 spans 14 residues. V lost 3 bases and J lost 3; bases outside the gene matches: 4.

The chain couples TRBV5-1 to TRBJ2-6; 7 bases agree with TRBD1. CDR1 is SGHRS, CDR2 YFSETQ, per germline. Germline trimming cut 5 bases from V and 2 bases from J; bases unmatched to any gene: 4. The CDR3 is made up of 15 amino acids. The CDR3 DNA reads as TGCGCCAGCAGTTTTACAGGGGCTGGGGCCAACGTCCTGACTTTC. It is translated as CASSFTGAGANVLTF.

The chain combines TRBV29-1 with TRBJ2-5, with TRBD1 as a possible D gene (6 bases). Between the trimmed V and J ends, which lost 8 bases and 5 bases, there was a span of 15 bases. This CDR3 spans 12 amino acids. The germline V gene has CDR1 SQVTM and CDR2 ANQGSEA. CDR3: CSSREGEETQYF. DNA for the CDR3: TGCAGCTCCCGAGAGGGGGAGGAGACCCAGTACTTC.

The chain combines TRBV21-1 with TRBJ1-3. TRBV21-1 is marked as a pseudogene. This CDR3 comprises 16 residues. The CDR3 sequence is CASSKEELNSGNTIYF. In DNA form, the CDR3 reads TGTGCCAGCAGCAAAGAGGAGTTGAACTCTGGAAACACCATATATTTT.

This chain uses TRBV7-8 with TRBJ2-7; perhaps TRBD2 as D (7 bases). CDR3 size: 13 residues. Germline values: CDR1 SGHVS, CDR2 FQNEAQ. V lost 2 bases, J lost 7 bases, and 12 bases lay in between. The CDR3 sequence: CASSLNGGREQYF. The CDR3 DNA sequence: TGTGCCAGCAGCTTAAACGGGGGGCGAGAGCAGTACTTC.

The V and J genes are TRBV29-1 and TRBJ2-3; a weak D match, TRBD2 (6 bases). This CDR3 is 12 amino acids long. Germline CDR1 SQVTM, CDR2 ANQGSEA. Trimming removed 7 bases at V and 2 bases at J, with 10 bases between. CDR3 bases: TGCAGCGGCGGACTAAACACAGATACGCAGTATTTT. This translates into CSGGLNTDTQYF.

The V and J genes are TRBV2 and TRBJ1-3, with D perhaps matching TRBD1 (5 bases). The CDR3 is made up of 15 amino acids. CDR1 is SNHLY and CDR2 is FYNNEI in the germline V gene. Trimming removed 7 bases at V and 0 bases at J, with 13 bases between. CDR3 residues: CASKGLIASGNTIYF. The CDR3 nucleotides are TGTGCCAGCAAGGGACTTATTGCCTCTGGAAACACCATATATTTT. Complete variable domain (other parts from reference TRBV2 and TRBJ1-3): EPEVTQTPSHQVTQMGQEVILRCVPISNHLYFYWYRQILGQKVEFLVSFYNNEISEKSEIFDDQFSVERPDGSNFTLKIRSTKLEDSAMYFCASKGLIASGNTIYFGEGSWLTVV.

The rearrangement joins TRBV28 to TRBJ1-5; TRBD1 matches 12 bases. This CDR3 has 18 residues. V lost 5 bases and J lost 3; bases outside the gene matches: 11. Per germline, CDR1 MDHEN and CDR2 SYDVKM. This CDR3 is CASSAGTGGAVSNQPQHF. The CDR3 coding sequence is TGTGCCAGCAGTGCCGGGACAGGGGGCGCGGTCTCCAATCAGCCCCAGCATTTT.